This TCR beta chain was documented in a study of shared clonotypes between healthy human individuals. This clone was counted a single time. Using immunoSEQ multiplex PCR, the repertoire was profiled, and TCRdb retains in-frame clones only, with some absent. The sample shows hundreds of thousands of clones, more than 95% of them seen only once. Trimming removed 2 bases at V and 7 bases at J, with 18 bases between. The CDR3 spans 15 residues. Germline lookup yields CDR1 SNHLY and CDR2 FYNNEI. The TCR comes from a woman in her twenties or thirties in good health. The chain carries TRBV2 and TRBJ2-7; D may be TRBD1 (5 bases). Sample: naive CD4+ T cells sorted from blood. The subset denotes: CD45RA+ positively selected. The CDR3 region has the DNA TGTGCCAGCAGTGAATACGGCCAGGGTCAGGCAGAGCAGTACTTC. The encoded protein is CASSEYGQGQAEQYF.